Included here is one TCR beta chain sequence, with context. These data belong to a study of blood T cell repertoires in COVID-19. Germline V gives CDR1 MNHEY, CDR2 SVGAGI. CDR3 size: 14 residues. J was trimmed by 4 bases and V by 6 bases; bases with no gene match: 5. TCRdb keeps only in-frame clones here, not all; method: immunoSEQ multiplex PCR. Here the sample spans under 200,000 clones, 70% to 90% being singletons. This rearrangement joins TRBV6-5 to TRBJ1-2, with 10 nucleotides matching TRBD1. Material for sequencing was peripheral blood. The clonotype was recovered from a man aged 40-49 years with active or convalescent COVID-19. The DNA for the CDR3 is TGTGCCAGCAGAAGGGACAGGGGTGGCTATGGCTACACCTTC. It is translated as CASRRDRGGYGYTF.